Below are 4 T cell receptor beta chains sequenced from a single sample in a study of post-analysis software for immune sequencing data. These TCRs' antigens remain unknown. Points from the study as a whole: About five TRBV segments were more frequent in patients than controls; TRBV5-6, TRBV5-1 and TRBV20-1 belonged to this group.

Carried by the TCR beta cDNA libraries were unique molecular identifiers. TCRdb re-called the PCR reads with MiXCR, one entry per CDR3 protein. The profile covers around 770,000 distinct CDR3 sequences, with about half appearing a single time and approximately 5% taken by the ten largest. Sequenced: blood. The receptors come from a girl aged 5-17 years with multiple sclerosis.

V and J are TRBV11-1 and TRBJ2-1; D is ambiguous. CDR1 SGHAT and CDR2 FQDESV come from the germline V gene (reference sequence). Trimming removed 7 bases from V and 4 bases from J, with 17 bases in between. CDR3 length: 15 amino acids. The CDR3 loop is CASNPGTPFYNEQFF. The DNA of the CDR3 is TGTGCCAGCAATCCAGGCACCCCCTTTTACAATGAGCAGTTCTTC.

CDR3: CASSQVSLGLYNEQFF. CDR3 bases: TGCGCCAGCAGCCAAGTAAGTCTCGGACTATACAATGAGCAGTTCTTC. This chain connects TRBV4-3 to TRBJ2-1; D may be TRBD2 (6 bases). V gave up 1 base and J gave up 4 bases, with 14 bases separating them. Per germline, CDR1 LGHNA and CDR2 YSLEER. This CDR3 comprises 16 residues.

This clonotype has more than one count but fewer than ten. The chain joins TRBV15 to TRBJ1-2; 7 nucleotides agree with TRBD1. Losses at the gene ends were 3 bases for V and 0 bases for J; bases not matched to a gene: 7. The germline CDR1 and CDR2 sequences are LNHNV and YYDKDF (reference sequence). CDR3 length: 16 amino acids. CDR3 residues: CATSSVRDRPNYGYTF. The CDR3 DNA reads TGTGCCACCAGCAGTGTCCGGGACAGACCTAACTATGGCTACACCTTC.

The V and J genes are TRBV28 and TRBJ1-2; perhaps TRBD1 as D (6 bases). This CDR3 spans 15 amino acids. CDR1 is MDHEN and CDR2 is SYDVKM in the germline V gene. Trimming left V 6 bases short and J 1 base short, with 15 bases between. The CDR3 region has the DNA TGTGCCAGCAGCCAAGGACAGCCAAATAACTATGGCTACACCTTC. Encoded protein: CASSQGQPNNYGYTF.